This T cell receptor (beta chain) is from a study of OX40 agonist ivuxolimab in advanced cancers. Study details: Patients treated during dose escalation were battling hepatocellular carcinoma, melanoma, renal cell or head and neck cancer. Study-level findings and limits: The antigen specificity of the peripheral T cells (those that were expanded) was not determined. Clonal expansion was seen in CD4+ and CD8+ blood T cells by week 6 at 0.1 to 3.0 mg/kg.

Assay used: immunoSEQ multiplex PCR; TCRdb lists only in-frame clones, some missing. The sample comprises 70,000 to 80,000 clones, 88% of which are singletons, and around 0.9% rests with the top ten. CDR1 and CDR2 (germline): SGDLS, YYNGEE. Deletions cut 1 base from V and 3 bases from J, with 12 bases between. The CDR3 extends over 15 amino acids. Concerning this clone itself: As yet, its antigen is unknown.

The chain employs TRBV9 and TRBJ2-3, with a weak D call TRBD2 (6 bases). This receptor was identified in an adult with an advanced solid tumor such as melanoma, head and neck, liver or kidney cancer. The specimen was CD4+ or CD8+ T cells sorted from blood, collected in a trial of the OX40 agonist ivuxolimab. The CDR3 is CASSVREGGTDTQYF. The CDR3 bases are TGTGCCAGCAGCGTAAGAGAGGGAGGAACAGATACGCAGTATTTT. Full variable domain (remainder filled in from reference TRBV9 and TRBJ2-3): DSGVTQTPKHLITATGQRVTLRCSPRSGDLSVYWYQQSLDQGLQFLIQYYNGEERAKGNILERFSAQQFPDLHSELNLSSLELGDSALYFCASSVREGGTDTQYFGPGTRLTVL.